This entry describes one T cell receptor (beta chain). V lost 11 bases and J lost 4, with 11 bases in between. CDR3 length: 11 amino acids. CDR1 is ENHRY and CDR2 is SYGVKD in the germline V gene. The source of the sample is a study of identical twins. A single record per CDR3 protein comes from TCRdb applying MiXCR to the 5' RACE reads. This table has 500,000 to 550,000 distinct CDR3 sequences, roughly a fifth appearing once. The same data also contributed to another study, on T cells expressing NK-cell markers.

The chain couples TRBV10-3 to TRBJ1-1; D possibly corresponds to TRBD1 (5 bases). The sequencing sample was made of CD4+ T cells sorted from blood. The TCR sequence derives from a woman between 18 and 29 years old in good health. CDR3 nucleotide sequence: TGTGCCTCGGCAGGGCCCACTGAAGCTTTCTTT. Encoded protein: CASAGPTEAFF.